This is a list of T cell receptor beta chains from one sample in a study of beta chain features in type 1 diabetes. Libraries were prepared by immunoSEQ multiplex PCR; TCRdb keeps only in-frame clonotypes and omits some of them. The sample consists of 330,000 or so clones, about 18% of them appearing once. Material for sequencing was naive CD4+ T cells from blood. Receptors were obtained from a woman between 18 and 29 years old in good health. Each CDR3 is given with its conserved first and last residue. A D gene is named only where the DNA matches it firmly. Expanded clones are given a class, and other clones once, few, many or no size at all.

>TRBJ2-5|NA|TRBV11-2|NA
TGTGCCAGCTCCCCCCCAGTAGCGGTCCGGACGGCCCAGTACTTC
CASSPPVAVRTAQYF
>TRBJ2-3|TRBD2|TRBV11-3|NA
TGTGCCAGCAGCCCATGGTGGACTAGCGGGAGCCGGGATACGCAGTATTTT
CASSPWWTSGSRDTQYF
>TRBJ2-2|NA|TRBV18|NA
TGTGCCAGCTCACCAAGAGGAGGGGAGCTGTTTTTT
CASSPRGGELFF
>TRBJ1-2|NA|TRBV29-1|NA
TGCAGCGTTGAAGAGGGGCAGGGTCGTGGGGGCTACACCTTC
CSVEEGQGRGGYTF
>TRBJ2-1|TRBD2|TRBV4-1|NA
TGCGCCAGCAGCCAACCCGGACTAGCGGGAGGGAGGAATGAGCAGTTCTTC
CASSQPGLAGGRNEQFF
>TRBJ2-7|NA|TRBV19|few
TGTGCCAGTATTGGGGGACTTGTTTCCTACGAGCAGTACTTC
CASIGGLVSYEQYF
>TRBJ1-5|NA|TRBV30|NA
TGTGCCTGGAGTGTAGGCAGGGGCCTTCGGGATCAGCCCCAGCATTTT
CAWSVGRGLRDQPQHF
>TRBJ1-2|NA|TRBV30|few
TGTGCCTGGAGTGTATCAGACTATGGCTACACCTTC
CAWSVSDYGYTF
>TRBJ2-7|NA|TRBV25-1|few
TGTGCCAGCAGTGACCCGGGATCCTCCCCCTACGAGCAGTACTTC
CASSDPGSSPYEQYF
>TRBJ2-3|TRBD2|TRBV6-5|few
TGTGCCAGCAGTCAATCCTCTAGCGGGACTGGTACGCAGTATTTT
CASSQSSSGTGTQYF
>TRBJ2-5|TRBD2|TRBV29-1|NA
TGCAGCACCAGGACTAGCGGGACTCAAGAGACCCAGTACTTC
CSTRTSGTQETQYF
>TRBJ1-2|NA|TRBV6-5|NA
TGTGCCAGCAAACCCGGGGCGGGAGGAGATCGTGGCTACACCTTC
CASKPGAGGDRGYTF
>TRBJ2-1|NA|TRBV5-1|NA
TGCGCCAGCAGCTTCGCTAGCGATGAGCAGTTCTTC
CASSFASDEQFF
>TRBJ1-1|TRBD1|TRBV11-1|few
TGTGCCAGCAGCGCCCGACAGGGCTCCACTGAAGCTTTCTTT
CASSARQGSTEAFF
>TRBJ2-6|TRBD2|TRBV15|few
TGTGCCACCAGCAGAGGAACGGGAGGCTGGGCCAACGTCCTGACTTTC
CATSRGTGGWANVLTF
>TRBJ2-4|NA|TRBV28|NA
TGTGCCAGCAGTTTGGGCTGGAACATTCAGTACTTC
CASSLGWNIQYF
>TRBJ1-5|NA|TRBV7-9|NA
TGTGCCACGGCTCGACAGGAAGATCAGCCCCAGCATTTT
CATARQEDQPQHF
>TRBJ1-1|NA|TRBV5-1|NA
TGCGCCAGCAGCCCACCCGTGGAGGGTCGGACTTTCTTT
CASSPPVEGRTFF
>TRBJ1-1|NA|TRBV5-1|few
TGCGCCAGCAGCTTGAGGGGTTCCGCTGAAGCTTTCTTT
CASSLRGSAEAFF
>TRBJ1-5|TRBD1|TRBV18|NA
TGTGCCAGCTCACAAGGACAGGGCAATCAGCCCCAGCATTTT
CASSQGQGNQPQHF
>TRBJ2-5|NA|TRBV6-5|NA
TGTGCCATTTCGAATCCCTCAGGGACCCAGTACTTC
CAISNPSGTQYF
>TRBJ2-5|TRBD2|TRBV9|NA
TGTGCCAGCACCCTGGGACTAGGGGCCCGAGAGACCCAGTACTTC
CASTLGLGARETQYF
>TRBJ2-1|TRBD2|TRBV27|NA
TGTGCCAGCAGCCTCAATCCTCTAGCGGCGCGGGGTGAGCAGTTCTTC
CASSLNPLAARGEQFF
>TRBJ1-3|NA|TRBV6-6|NA
TGTGCCAGCAGTCACAGGGTCTCTGGAAACACCATATATTTT
CASSHRVSGNTIYF
>TRBJ2-3|NA|TRBV5-1|few
TGCGCCAGCGCCCTTTCGGGGGATTCAGATACGCAGTATTTT
CASALSGDSDTQYF
>TRBJ2-3|NA|TRBV4-1|NA
TGCGCCAGCAGCCAAGCGGCAGGGGGGCAAAAAGATACGCAGTATTTT
CASSQAAGGQKDTQYF
>TRBJ1-1|NA|TRBV5-4|few
TGTGCCAGCAGCTCTGAGGGATTGGGGAACACTGAAGCTTTCTTT
CASSSEGLGNTEAFF
>TRBJ2-7|NA|TRBV19|few
TGTGCCAGTAGTAGGGCAGGGACTGGTACATCCTACGAGCAGTACTTC
CASSRAGTGTSYEQYF
>TRBJ2-1|TRBD1|TRBV4-3|few
TGCGCCAGCAGGCAGACAGGGGTGAATGAGCAGTTCTTC
CASRQTGVNEQFF
>TRBJ2-3|NA|TRBV18|NA
TGTGCCAGCTCACCAAATCTAGCTCTCGCACCGGATACGCAGTATTTT
CASSPNLALAPDTQYF
>TRBJ2-1|NA|TRBV30|NA
TGTGCCTGGAAGGGGGGGCCGGGGTTTGGTGAGCAGTTCTTC
CAWKGGPGFGEQFF
>TRBJ2-7|TRBD2|TRBV10-3|NA
TGTGCCATCAGGAGTACTAGCGGGAGTTACGAGCAGTACTTC
CAIRSTSGSYEQYF
>TRBJ2-7|TRBD1|TRBV5-4|NA
TGTGCCAGCAGCTTGGGGACAGGGCGTAGGGACGAGCAGTACTTC
CASSLGTGRRDEQYF
>TRBJ2-7|TRBD1|TRBV30|few
TGTGCCTGTTTCGCCGGGACAGGGCGATACGAGCAGTACTTC
CACFAGTGRYEQYF
>TRBJ2-2|NA|TRBV11-1|few
TGTGCCAGCAGCCCCTCGGGCAGGGGAACGGCCGGGGAGCTGTTTTTT
CASSPSGRGTAGELFF
>TRBJ2-1|TRBD2|TRBV5-1|few
TGCGCCAGCAGCTTGGGGCCTGGCGGGAGTGGCGGGGATGAGCAGTTCTTC
CASSLGPGGSGGDEQFF
>TRBJ2-1|TRBD1|TRBV9|NA
TGTGCCAGCAGCGTAGAGGGGGCTAACAATGAGCAGTTCTTC
CASSVEGANNEQFF
>TRBJ1-2|NA|TRBV20-1|NA
TGCAGTGCTGGCAGGGGAAGCTACACCTTC
CSAGRGSYTF
>TRBJ1-5|NA|TRBV15|few
TGTGCCACCAGCGGGCTCAGCAATCAGCCCCAGCATTTT
CATSGLSNQPQHF
>TRBJ2-6|NA|TRBV7-2|few
TGTGCCAGCAGCTCTAGGGGGACCGGGGCCAACGTCCTGACTTTC
CASSSRGTGANVLTF
>TRBJ2-1|NA|TRBV10-3|NA
TGTGCCATCAGTGTGGGGGGTAATGAGCAGTTCTTC
CAISVGGNEQFF
>TRBJ1-4|NA|TRBV30|NA
TGTGCCTGGACCTCTTCCGCGGAGGAAAAACTGTTTTTT
CAWTSSAEEKLFF
>TRBJ1-4|TRBD1|TRBV29-1|NA
TGCAGCGTCCGACAGGGGAAGGAAGAAAAACTGTTTTTT
CSVRQGKEEKLFF
>TRBJ1-1|NA|TRBV5-4|NA
TGTGCCAGCAGCTTTTATATTGACTTGAACACTGAAGCTTTCTTT
CASSFYIDLNTEAFF
>TRBJ1-5|NA|TRBV5-5|few
TGTGCCAGCAGCGTCCAGGCCGATCAGCCCCAGCATTTT
CASSVQADQPQHF
>TRBJ1-2|NA|TRBV27|once
TGTGCCAGCAGAACCGGACACCCCTATGGCTACACCTTC
CASRTGHPYGYTF
>TRBJ2-7|NA|TRBV7-9|NA
TGTGCCAGCAGTGCAGGGTGGAGAGTGAAAACCTACGAGCAGTACTTC
CASSAGWRVKTYEQYF
>TRBJ2-3|NA|TRBV11-3|NA
TGTGCCAGCAGCCCCGGACAGCTTCGGATCACAGATACGCAGTATTTT
CASSPGQLRITDTQYF
>TRBJ1-2|NA|TRBV6-5|few
TGTGCCAGCAGCACAGGCGTGTTCTATGGCTACACCTTC
CASSTGVFYGYTF
>TRBJ2-1|TRBD2|TRBV28|NA
TGTGCCAGCAGTCCCTTAGGGGCTAGCGGCAATGAGCAGTTCTTC
CASSPLGASGNEQFF
>TRBJ1-2|TRBD1|TRBV5-1|NA
TGCGCCAGCAGCTTGCCCGACAGGGGCTATGGCTACACCTTC
CASSLPDRGYGYTF
>TRBJ2-7|TRBD1|TRBV4-3|NA
TGCGCCAGCAGCCAAGATCTACAGGGGGCTTCCTACGAGCAGTACTTC
CASSQDLQGASYEQYF
>TRBJ1-2|TRBD1|TRBV2|NA
TGTGCCAGCAGAGACAGGGGCGTTTGGGGCTACACCTTC
CASRDRGVWGYTF
>TRBJ1-2|NA|TRBV25-1|NA
TGTGCCAGCAGGGGCTCTATCGGGCAGGGTAACTATGGCTACACCTTC
CASRGSIGQGNYGYTF
>TRBJ2-7|TRBD1|TRBV5-1|NA
TGCGCCAGCAGCTGGGAGACAGGGTACGAGCAGTACTTC
CASSWETGYEQYF
>TRBJ1-1|NA|TRBV6-1|NA
TGTGCCAGCAACGGACAGACGAAACCGAACACTGAAGCTTTCTTT
CASNGQTKPNTEAFF
>TRBJ1-2|TRBD1|TRBV6-5|NA
TGTGCCAGCAGTAAGGACAGGGATAACTATGGCTACACCTTC
CASSKDRDNYGYTF